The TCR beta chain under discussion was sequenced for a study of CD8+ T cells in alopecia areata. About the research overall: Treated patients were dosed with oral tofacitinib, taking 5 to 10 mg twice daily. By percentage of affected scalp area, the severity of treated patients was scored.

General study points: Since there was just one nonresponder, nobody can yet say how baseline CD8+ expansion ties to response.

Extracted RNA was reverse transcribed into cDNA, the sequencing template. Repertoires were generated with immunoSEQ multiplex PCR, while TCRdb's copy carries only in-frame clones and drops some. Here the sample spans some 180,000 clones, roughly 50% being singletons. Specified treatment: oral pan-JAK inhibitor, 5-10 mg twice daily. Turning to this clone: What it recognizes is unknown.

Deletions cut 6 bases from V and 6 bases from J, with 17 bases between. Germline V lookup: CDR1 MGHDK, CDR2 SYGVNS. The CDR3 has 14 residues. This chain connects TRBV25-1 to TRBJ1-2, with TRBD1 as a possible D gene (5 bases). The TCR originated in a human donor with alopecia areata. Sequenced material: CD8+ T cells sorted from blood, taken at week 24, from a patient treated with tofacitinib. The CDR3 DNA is TGTGCCAGCAGGGACTCGGGGGGGGTCGATGGCTACACCTTC. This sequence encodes CASRDSGGVDGYTF.